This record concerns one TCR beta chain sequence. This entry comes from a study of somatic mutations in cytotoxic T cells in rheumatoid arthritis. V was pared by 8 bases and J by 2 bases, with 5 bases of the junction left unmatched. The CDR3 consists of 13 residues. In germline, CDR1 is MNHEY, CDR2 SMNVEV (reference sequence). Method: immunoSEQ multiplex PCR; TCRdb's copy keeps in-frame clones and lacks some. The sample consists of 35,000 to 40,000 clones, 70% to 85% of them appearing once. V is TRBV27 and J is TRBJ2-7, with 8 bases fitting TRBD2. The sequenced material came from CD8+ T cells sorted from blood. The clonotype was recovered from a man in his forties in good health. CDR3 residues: CASSSGSTYEQYF. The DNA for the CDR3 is TGTGCCAGCTCGAGCGGGAGTACCTACGAGCAGTACTTC.